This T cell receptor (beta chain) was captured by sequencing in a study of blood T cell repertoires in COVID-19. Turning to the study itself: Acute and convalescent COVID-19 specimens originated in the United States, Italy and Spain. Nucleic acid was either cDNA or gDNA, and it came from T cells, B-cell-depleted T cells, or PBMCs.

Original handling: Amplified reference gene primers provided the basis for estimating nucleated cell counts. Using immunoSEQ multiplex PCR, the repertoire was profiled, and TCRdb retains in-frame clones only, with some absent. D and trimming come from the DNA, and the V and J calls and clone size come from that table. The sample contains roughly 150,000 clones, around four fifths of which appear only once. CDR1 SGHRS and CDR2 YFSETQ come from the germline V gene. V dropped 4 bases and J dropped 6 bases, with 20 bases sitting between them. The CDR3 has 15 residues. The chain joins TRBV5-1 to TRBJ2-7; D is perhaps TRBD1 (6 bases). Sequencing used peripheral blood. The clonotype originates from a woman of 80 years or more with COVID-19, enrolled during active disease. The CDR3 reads CASSIDRGRGGEQYF. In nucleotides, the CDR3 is TGCGCCAGCAGCATAGACCGAGGCAGGGGCGGCGAGCAGTACTTC. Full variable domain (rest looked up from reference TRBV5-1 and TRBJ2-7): KAGVTQTPRYLIKTRGQQVTLSCSPISGHRSVSWYQQTPGQGLQFLFEYFSETQRNKGNFPGRFSGRQFSNSRSEMNVSTLELGDSALYLCASSIDRGRGGEQYFGPGTRLTVT.